Each of the 12 T cell receptor beta chains below was sequenced from the same sample in a study of cytomegalovirus exposure and HLA in healthy donors. The PCR had 60 Vbeta and 13 Jbeta primers. Sequencing was performed with immunoSEQ multiplex PCR; in TCRdb, only in-frame clones are kept and a portion is missing. The table includes roughly 120,000 clones, roughly three quarters detected once. Sequencing input: PBMCs. These receptors all stem from a man aged 50 or older in good health and CMV-seropositive.

In its sample, this clone was seen once. The J gene is TRBJ2-1, the V gene TRBV5-4, with 9 bases lining up with TRBD2. This CDR3 has 17 residues. CDR1 is SGHNT, CDR2 YYREEE, per germline (reference sequence). V shed 1 base, J shed 5 bases, and the junction held 10 bases outside the gene matches. The CDR3 sequence: CASSLWPSGELDNEQFF. The CDR3 DNA follows: TGTGCCAGCAGCTTGTGGCCTAGCGGGGAACTAGACAATGAGCAGTTCTTC. The complete variable domain, with remaining parts taken from reference TRBV5-4 and TRBJ2-1, reads ETGVTQSPTHLIKTRGQQVTLRCSSQSGHNTVSWYQQALGQGPQFIFQYYREEENGRGNFPPRFSGLQFPNYSSELNVNALELDDSALYLCASSLWPSGELDNEQFFGPGTRLTVL.

The rearrangement uses TRBV7-9 and TRBJ2-5; 9 bases are shared with TRBD2. This CDR3 region has 15 residues. J was trimmed by 4 bases and V by 6 bases; bases with no gene match: 9. Germline CDR1 and CDR2: SEHNR and FQNEAQ (reference sequence). CDR3 sequence (DNA): TGTGCCAGCAGTAATTTGGCGGGAGGGGTAGAGACCCAGTACTTC. The encoded protein is CASSNLAGGVETQYF.

The chain is built from TRBV6-5 and TRBJ2-4, with D possibly TRBD2 on 5 matching bases. Germline V gives CDR1 MNHEY, CDR2 SVGAGI. The V end was cut by 2 bases, the J end by 3 bases, with 14 bases between. The CDR3 totals 16 residues. Here the CDR3 DNA reads TGTGCCAGCAGTTACGGATTCGTCGCGGGCAAAAACATTCAGTACTTC. This codes for CASSYGFVAGKNIQYF.

The V call is TRBV13, the J call TRBJ1-5; D remains unclear. Germline-derived CDR1 and CDR2 are PRHDT and FYEKMQ (reference sequence). CDR3 length equals 14 residues. Trimming shortened V by 5 bases and J by 2 bases, and 10 bases separated the two germline ends. The CDR3 sequence: CASSAGRGNQPQHF. DNA of the CDR3: TGTGCCAGCAGCGCGGGCCGCGGCAATCAGCCCCAGCATTTT.

The chain combines TRBV5-4 with TRBJ1-6; D unresolved. The V gene lost 2 bases and the J gene lost 0 bases, with 6 bases spanning the gap. The V gene's germline CDR1 is SGHNT and CDR2 YYREEE (reference sequence). The CDR3 totals 15 residues. CDR3 coding DNA: TGTGCCAGCAGCTTAGGGAGCTCCTATAATTCACCCCTCCACTTT. It encodes CASSLGSSYNSPLHF.

The V gene is TRBV21-1, the J gene TRBJ2-2; the D call TRBD2 from the table was never checked on the DNA. TRBV21-1 constitutes a pseudogene. The CDR3 extends over 17 amino acids. The CDR3 loop reads CASSPSGLAGYTGELFF. DNA for the CDR3: TGTGCCAGCAGCCCTTCTGGTCTAGCGGGCTACACCGGGGAGCTGTTTTTT.

The rearrangement links TRBV7-2 to TRBJ2-3, with 9 nucleotides matching TRBD2. This CDR3 contains 16 residues. After removal of 6 bases from V and 2 bases from J, the junction contained 9 bases not matched to a gene. Germline lookup yields CDR1 SGHTA and CDR2 FQGNSA. DNA of the CDR3: TGTGCCAGCAGGCTTGGGACTAGCACCTTCACAGATACGCAGTATTTT. Encoded protein: CASRLGTSTFTDTQYF.

The chain joins TRBV19 to TRBJ2-1, with 8 bases lining up with TRBD2. CDR1 and CDR2 (germline): LNHDA, SQIVND (reference sequence). The CDR3 is 13 residues long. Trimming at V came to 10 bases and at J to 4 bases, leaving 6 bases not matched to a gene. This chain's CDR3 is CATGGGRYNEQFF. The DNA for the CDR3 is TGTGCCACCGGGGGGGGGCGATACAATGAGCAGTTCTTC.

The chain recombines TRBV19 with TRBJ2-5; TRBD1 matches at 7 bases. V was pared by 3 bases and J by 3 bases, with 13 bases of the junction left unmatched. There are 17 residues in the CDR3. Looked up from germline, CDR1 is LNHDA and CDR2 is SQIVND (reference sequence). The CDR3 region is CASSISPTGVGKETQYF. For the CDR3, the DNA is TGTGCCAGTAGTATCTCCCCTACAGGGGTAGGTAAAGAGACCCAGTACTTC.

This clone has just one count. The chain carries TRBV7-2 and TRBJ1-3, with D tentatively TRBD1 (6 bases). V gave up 4 bases and J gave up 4 bases, with 17 bases separating them. The CDR3 contains 16 residues. Germline CDR1 and CDR2: SGHTA and FQGNSA. CDR3 sequence reads: CASSSPGQWGGNTIYF. In DNA, the CDR3 is TGTGCCAGCAGCTCTCCGGGACAATGGGGGGGAAACACCATATATTTT.

Regarding this clone: A read error may account for a junction end that differs from germline. The chain couples TRBV7-9 to TRBJ1-1; D is unclear. CDR1 SEHNR and CDR2 FQNEAQ come from the germline V gene (reference sequence). The CDR3 length is 15 residues. CDR3 in amino acids: CSSSSQSMEDTEAFF. The CDR3 DNA reads TGTTCCAGCAGCTCCCAAAGTATGGAGGACACTGAAGCTTTCTTT.

For the CDR3, the DNA is TGTGCCAGCAGCTCGGGACAGGACTCTAACTATGGCTACACCTTC. Its protein product is CASSSGQDSNYGYTF. The chain is built from TRBV7-9 and TRBJ1-2, with 8 bases matching TRBD1. The CDR3 runs 15 residues. V dropped 4 bases and J dropped 0; count of bases not matched to a gene: 4. Germline CDR1 is SEHNR and CDR2 is FQNEAQ (reference sequence).